Listed below are T cell receptor beta chains from one sample, sequenced in a study of cytomegalovirus exposure and HLA in healthy donors. Sequencing used immunoSEQ multiplex PCR; TCRdb keeps in-frame clones, though not all of them. The sample includes approximately 100,000 clones, about 77% of them seen just once. Sequences were obtained from PBMCs. All receptors come from a woman in her 40s in good health and CMV-seronegative. CDR3s include the opening cysteine and the closing phenylalanine or tryptophan. Each record gives: clone size, V gene, J gene, D gene, CDR3 DNA, CDR3 protein. The D gene is left open where the match is weak. Some rows mark clone size as missing; the rest say once, few, many or name a class of expanded clone.

-	TRBV7-9	TRBJ1-4	TRBD1	TGTGCCAGCAGCTTAGGACAGGGCGGCGAAAAACTGTTTTTT	CASSLGQGGEKLFF
once	TRBV7-9	TRBJ2-7	TRBD2	TGTGCCAGCAGCTTAGGTGCGGGGGGGCCCGTCGAGCAGTACTTC	CASSLGAGGPVEQYF
many	TRBV5-6	TRBJ2-1	-	TGTGCCAGCAGCGAGAACAATGAGCAGTTCTTC	CASSENNEQFF
-	TRBV6-6	TRBJ1-2	TRBD1	TGTGCCAGCAGCATAGACAGGGACGGCGGCTACACCTTC	CASSIDRDGGYTF
-	TRBV2	TRBJ1-6	-	TGTGCCAGCAGTGACAGGGTTAATTCACCCCTCCACTTT	CASSDRVNSPLHF
few	TRBV30	TRBJ1-3	-	TGTGCCTGGAGTGTACGCACATCCACCATATATTTT	CAWSVRTSTIYF
few	TRBV28	TRBJ1-1	-	TGTGCCAGCAGTCAACCCGCCGGGAACACTGAAGCTTTCTTT	CASSQPAGNTEAFF
once	TRBV4-1	TRBJ2-7	TRBD2	TGCGCCAGCAGCCAATTAGCGGGGCAGACCCTCTACGAGCAGTACTTC	CASSQLAGQTLYEQYF
-	TRBV4-1	TRBJ2-7	-	TGCGCCAGCAGCCAAGATGCGGGGATTTCCTACGAGCAGTACTTC	CASSQDAGISYEQYF
-	TRBV6-1	TRBJ1-1	TRBD1	TGTGCCAGCAGTTCAAACTGGGACAGTCTCGAAGCTTTCTTT	CASSSNWDSLEAFF
few	TRBV10-3	TRBJ2-7	TRBD2	TGTGCCATCGGTAGGGGCGGGGGTTCCAACGAGCAGTACTTC	CAIGRGGGSNEQYF
-	TRBV15	TRBJ1-2	TRBD1	TGTGCCACCAGCAGGCAACAGGGGGCGGACTATGGCTACACCTTC	CATSRQQGADYGYTF
-	TRBV5-1	TRBJ2-3	-	TGCGCCAGCGCCGAAGGAGGGGCTCCCTTTAGCACAGATACGCAGTATTTT	CASAEGGAPFSTDTQYF
-	TRBV19	TRBJ2-7	-	TGTGCCAGTAGTATCGCACAGAACTACGAGCAGTACTTC	CASSIAQNYEQYF
-	TRBV18	TRBJ1-6	TRBD1	TGTGCCAGCTCACCGGAAAGGGGGCTGGGTGGTTCACCCCTCCACTTT	CASSPERGLGGSPLHF
-	TRBV10-3	TRBJ1-2	-	TGTGCCATCAGTGAGGGGGAGAACTATGGCTACACCTTC	CAISEGENYGYTF
-	TRBV2	TRBJ1-6	-	TGTGCCAGCAGCGACGACAGCTCCTATAATTCACCCCTCCACTTT	CASSDDSSYNSPLHF
-	TRBV7-2	TRBJ1-1	TRBD1	TGTGCCAGCAGCCACCCCGGACAGGTGAACACTGAAGCTTTCTTT	CASSHPGQVNTEAFF
-	TRBV7-2	TRBJ2-2	TRBD1	TGTGCCAGCAGCAAAGACAGGGTGTCTGGCCGGGAGCTGTTTTTT	CASSKDRVSGRELFF
-	TRBV5-5	TRBJ1-2	TRBD1	TGTGCCAGCAGCAAGGGACAGAACTATGGCTACACCTTC	CASSKGQNYGYTF
few	TRBV30	TRBJ1-1	TRBD1	TGTGCCTGGAGTTACCCGGACAGGGACACTGAAGCTTTCTTT	CAWSYPDRDTEAFF
-	TRBV30	TRBJ2-7	-	TGTGCCCGGGGGGGGAACAGGGGCGCCTCCTACGAGCAGTACTTC	CARGGNRGASYEQYF
-	TRBV5-1	TRBJ2-3	-	TGCGCCAGCAGAAGGAGGTCTTACACAGATACGCAGTATTTT	CASRRRSYTDTQYF
-	TRBV30	TRBJ2-2	-	TGTGCCTGGAGCTCGGGGGCGGGGGTGGGGGAGCTGTTTTTT	CAWSSGAGVGELFF
-	TRBV7-8	TRBJ1-2	TRBD1	TGTGCCAGCAGCCCTGGACAGGGAGGTGGCTACACCTTC	CASSPGQGGGYTF
few	TRBV4-1	TRBJ1-4	-	TGCGCCAGCAGCCAAGTAGTTGTGGTCAGGGGAAGTGAAAAACTGTTTTTT	CASSQVVVVRGSEKLFF
-	TRBV6-6	TRBJ1-5	-	TGTGCCAGCAGTTACTCTGGGGGGGGCCCGCCCCAGCATTTT	CASSYSGGGPPQHF
-	TRBV6-5	TRBJ2-7	-	TGTGCCAGCAGTTACGACAGTAGCTCCTACGAGCAGTACTTC	CASSYDSSSYEQYF
-	TRBV10-3	TRBJ2-1	TRBD2	TGTGCCATCAGTGAAACTAGCGTGGTATACAATGAGCAGTTCTTC	CAISETSVVYNEQFF
-	TRBV19	TRBJ2-2	-	TGTGCCAGTAGTATCGGGGGAATGGGCAGCCCCGGGGAGCTGTTTTTT	CASSIGGMGSPGELFF
-	TRBV4-3	TRBJ1-5	-	TGCGCCAGCAGCCAAGAGGGGACTATTGGGCAGCCCCAGCATTTT	CASSQEGTIGQPQHF
-	TRBV18	TRBJ1-4	TRBD1	TGTGCCAGCTCACCGGGACAGGGGTATGAAAAACTGTTTTTT	CASSPGQGYEKLFF
-	TRBV6-6	TRBJ2-1	-	TGTGCCAGCAGTACGGGGGTAACACGCAATGAGCAGTTCTTC	CASSTGVTRNEQFF
-	TRBV9	TRBJ2-1	-	TGTGCCAGCAGCGTTCCCCCCGGGGGAAATGAGCAGTTCTTC	CASSVPPGGNEQFF
once	TRBV5-1	TRBJ2-7	TRBD1	TGCGCCAGCAGCTTAGGGACAGGGGCCTCCTACGAGCAGTACTTC	CASSLGTGASYEQYF
-	TRBV29-1	TRBJ1-3	-	TGCAGCGTTGTCCGGGGGGCCACCATATATTTT	CSVVRGATIYF
once	TRBV19	TRBJ1-2	-	TGTGCCAGTAGGGAGTGGGAGACAGGTGGCTACACCTTC	CASREWETGGYTF
few	TRBV7-7	TRBJ1-1	-	TGTGCTAGCAGCTTATGGGCTAACACTGAAGCTTTCTTT	CASSLWANTEAFF
-	TRBV5-1	TRBJ1-2	-	TGCGCCAGCAGCTTGGGTGGACAATCGATCGGGGGCTACACCTTC	CASSLGGQSIGGYTF
-	TRBV7-2	TRBJ1-2	-	TGTGCCAGCAGCCCCTATATAGCTAACTATGGCTACACCTTC	CASSPYIANYGYTF